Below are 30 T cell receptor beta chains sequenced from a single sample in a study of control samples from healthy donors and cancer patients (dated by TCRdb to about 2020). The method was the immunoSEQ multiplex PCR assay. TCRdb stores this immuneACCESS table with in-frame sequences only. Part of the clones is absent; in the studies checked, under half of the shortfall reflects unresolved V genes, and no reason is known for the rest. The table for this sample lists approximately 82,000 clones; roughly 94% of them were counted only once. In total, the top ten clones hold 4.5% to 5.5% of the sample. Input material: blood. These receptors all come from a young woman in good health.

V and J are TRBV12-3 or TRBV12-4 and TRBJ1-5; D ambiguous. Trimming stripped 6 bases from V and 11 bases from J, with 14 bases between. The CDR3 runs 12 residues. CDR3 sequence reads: CASSPPLMSQHF. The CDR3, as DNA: TGTGCCAGCAGCCCCCCTCTAATGTCCCAGCATTTT.

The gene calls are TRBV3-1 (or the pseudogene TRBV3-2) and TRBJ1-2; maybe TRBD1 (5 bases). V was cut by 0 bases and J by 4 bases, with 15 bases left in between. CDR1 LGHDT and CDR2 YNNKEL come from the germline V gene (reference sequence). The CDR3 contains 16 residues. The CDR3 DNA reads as TGTGCCAGCAGCCAAGAAGGGACCTCTACCGGCTATGGCTACACCTTC. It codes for CASSQEGTSTGYGYTF.

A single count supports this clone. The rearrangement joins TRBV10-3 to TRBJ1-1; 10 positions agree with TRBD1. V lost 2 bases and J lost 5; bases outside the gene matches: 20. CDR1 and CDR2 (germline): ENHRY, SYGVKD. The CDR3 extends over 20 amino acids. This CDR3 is CAISEEGGQGKGKVRTEAFF. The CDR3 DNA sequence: TGTGCCATCAGTGAGGAGGGGGGACAGGGGAAAGGTAAGGTGCGGACTGAAGCTTTCTTT.

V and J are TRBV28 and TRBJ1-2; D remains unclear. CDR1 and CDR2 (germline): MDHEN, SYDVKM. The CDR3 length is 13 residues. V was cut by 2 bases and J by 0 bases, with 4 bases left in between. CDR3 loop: CASSLAANYGYTF. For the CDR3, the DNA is TGTGCCAGCAGTTTAGCCGCTAACTATGGCTACACCTTC.

The CDR3 bases are TGCGCCAGCAGCCCAAACCAGGGCACTGAAGCTTTCTTT. Translated: CASSPNQGTEAFF. V and J are TRBV5-1 and TRBJ1-1, with D possibly matching TRBD1 (5 bases). V was cut by 4 bases and J by 4 bases, with 11 bases left in between. The CDR3 has 13 residues. CDR1 SGHRS and CDR2 YFSETQ come from the germline V gene.

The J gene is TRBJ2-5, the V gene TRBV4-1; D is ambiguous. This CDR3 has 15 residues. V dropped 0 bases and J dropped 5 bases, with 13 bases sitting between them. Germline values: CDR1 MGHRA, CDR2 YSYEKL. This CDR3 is CASSQDVGFRETQYF. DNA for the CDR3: TGCGCCAGCAGCCAAGACGTCGGCTTTAGGGAGACCCAGTACTTC.

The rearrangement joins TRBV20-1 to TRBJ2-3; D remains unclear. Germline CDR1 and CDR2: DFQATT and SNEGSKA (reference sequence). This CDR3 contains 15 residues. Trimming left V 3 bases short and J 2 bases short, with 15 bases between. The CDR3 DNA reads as TGCAGTGCTAGTTCGGCCCGCTGGTACACAGATACGCAGTATTTT. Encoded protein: CSASSARWYTDTQYF.

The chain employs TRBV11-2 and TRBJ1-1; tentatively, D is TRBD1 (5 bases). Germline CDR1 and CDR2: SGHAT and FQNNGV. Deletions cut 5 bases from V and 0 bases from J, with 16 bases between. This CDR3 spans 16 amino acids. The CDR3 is CASSQSRAYLNTEAFF. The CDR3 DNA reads TGTGCCAGCAGCCAATCCAGGGCCTACTTGAACACTGAAGCTTTCTTT.

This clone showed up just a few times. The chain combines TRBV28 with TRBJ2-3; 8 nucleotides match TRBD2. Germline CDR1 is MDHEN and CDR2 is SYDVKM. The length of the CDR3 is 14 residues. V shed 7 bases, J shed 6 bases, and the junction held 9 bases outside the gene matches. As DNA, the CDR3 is TGTGCCAGCACCCGGGGGGGGCTCGCGGATACGCAGTATTTT. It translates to CASTRGGLADTQYF.

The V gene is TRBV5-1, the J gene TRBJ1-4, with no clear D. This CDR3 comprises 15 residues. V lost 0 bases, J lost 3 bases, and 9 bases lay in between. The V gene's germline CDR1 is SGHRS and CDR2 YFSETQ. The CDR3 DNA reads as TGCGCCAGCAGCTTGGGGGGAACCCCTAATGAAAAACTGTTTTTT. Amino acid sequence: CASSLGGTPNEKLFF.

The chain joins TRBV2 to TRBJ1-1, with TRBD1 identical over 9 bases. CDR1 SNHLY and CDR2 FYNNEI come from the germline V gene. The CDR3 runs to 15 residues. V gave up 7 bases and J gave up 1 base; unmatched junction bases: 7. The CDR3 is CASTTGGKGNTEAFF. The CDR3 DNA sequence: TGTGCCAGCACAACAGGGGGCAAAGGGAACACTGAAGCTTTCTTT.

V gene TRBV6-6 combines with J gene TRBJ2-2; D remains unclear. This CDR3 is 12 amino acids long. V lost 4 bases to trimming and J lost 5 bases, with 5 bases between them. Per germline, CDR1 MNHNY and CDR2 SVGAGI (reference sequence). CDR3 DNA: TGTGCCAGCAGTTTGGTGACCGGGGAGCTGTTTTTT. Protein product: CASSLVTGELFF.

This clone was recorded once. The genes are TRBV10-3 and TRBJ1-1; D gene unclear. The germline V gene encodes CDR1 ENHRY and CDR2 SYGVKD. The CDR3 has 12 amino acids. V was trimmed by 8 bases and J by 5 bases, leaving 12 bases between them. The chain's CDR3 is CAISSVFTEAFF. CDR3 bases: TGTGCCATCTCTTCGGTTTTTACTGAAGCTTTCTTT.

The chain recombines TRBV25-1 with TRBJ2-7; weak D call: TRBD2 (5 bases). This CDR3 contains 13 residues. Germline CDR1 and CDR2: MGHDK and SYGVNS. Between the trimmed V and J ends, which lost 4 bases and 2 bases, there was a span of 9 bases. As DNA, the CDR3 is TGTGCCAGCAGTGTTTGGGAGACCTACGAGCAGTACTTC. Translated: CASSVWETYEQYF.

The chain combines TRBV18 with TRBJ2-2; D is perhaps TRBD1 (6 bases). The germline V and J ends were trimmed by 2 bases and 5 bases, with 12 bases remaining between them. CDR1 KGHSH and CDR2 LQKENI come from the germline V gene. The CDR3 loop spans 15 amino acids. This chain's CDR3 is CASSPGGQMTGELFF. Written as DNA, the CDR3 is TGTGCCAGCTCACCAGGGGGACAAATGACCGGGGAGCTGTTTTTT.

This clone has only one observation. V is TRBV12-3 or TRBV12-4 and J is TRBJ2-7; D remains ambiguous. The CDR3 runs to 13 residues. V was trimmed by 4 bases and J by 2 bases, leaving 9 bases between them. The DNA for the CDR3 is TGTGCCAGCAGTTCCAGGCCTCCCTACGAGCAGTACTTC. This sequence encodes CASSSRPPYEQYF.

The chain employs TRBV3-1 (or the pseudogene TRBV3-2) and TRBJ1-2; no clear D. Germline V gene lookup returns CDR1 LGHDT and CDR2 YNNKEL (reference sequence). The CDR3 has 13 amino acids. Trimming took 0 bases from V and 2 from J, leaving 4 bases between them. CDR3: CASSQDKNYGYTF. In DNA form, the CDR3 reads TGTGCCAGCAGCCAAGATAAAAACTATGGCTACACCTTC.

The CDR3 region has the DNA TGTGCCAGCAGCCCGGGACAGGGGAGTCGTTACTATGGCTACACCTTC. Translating gives CASSPGQGSRYYGYTF. V and J are TRBV27 and TRBJ1-2; 10 bases fit TRBD1. J lost 3 bases, V lost 6 bases, and 10 bases had no gene match. CDR3 length: 16 amino acids. The germline V gene has CDR1 MNHEY and CDR2 SMNVEV (reference sequence).

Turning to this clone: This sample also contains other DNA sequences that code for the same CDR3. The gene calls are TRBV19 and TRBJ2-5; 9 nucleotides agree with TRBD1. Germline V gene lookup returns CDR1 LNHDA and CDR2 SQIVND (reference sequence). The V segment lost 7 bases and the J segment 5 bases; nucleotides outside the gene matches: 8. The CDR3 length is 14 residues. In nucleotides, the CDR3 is TGTGCCAGTAAGAGACAGGGGGGGACGGAGACCCAGTACTTC. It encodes CASKRQGGTETQYF. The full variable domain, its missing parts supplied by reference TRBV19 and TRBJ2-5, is DGGITQSPKYLFRKEGQNVTLSCEQNLNHDAMYWYRQDPGQGLRLIYYSQIVNDFQKGDIAEGYSVSREKKESFPLTVTSAQKNPTAFYLCASKRQGGTETQYFGPGTRLLVL.

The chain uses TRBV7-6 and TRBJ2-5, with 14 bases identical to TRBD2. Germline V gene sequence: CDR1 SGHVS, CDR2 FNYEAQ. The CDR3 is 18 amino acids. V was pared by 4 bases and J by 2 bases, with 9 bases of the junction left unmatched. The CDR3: CASSSRVRTSGGQETQYF. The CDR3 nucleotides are TGTGCCAGCAGCTCCCGAGTTAGGACTAGCGGGGGGCAAGAGACCCAGTACTTC. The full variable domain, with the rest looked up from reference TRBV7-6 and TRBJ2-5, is GAGVSQSPRYKVTKRGQDVALRCDPISGHVSLYWYRQALGQGPEFLTYFNYEAQQDKSGLPNDRFSAERPEGSISTLTIQRTEQRDSAMYRCASSSRVRTSGGQETQYFGPGTRLLVL.

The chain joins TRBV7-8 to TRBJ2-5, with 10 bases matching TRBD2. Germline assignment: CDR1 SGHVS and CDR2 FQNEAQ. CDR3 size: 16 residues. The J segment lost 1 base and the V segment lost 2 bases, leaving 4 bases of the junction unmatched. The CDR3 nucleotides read TGTGCCAGCAGCTTATTAAGCGGGAGGGTCCAAGAGACCCAGTACTTC. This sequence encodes CASSLLSGRVQETQYF.

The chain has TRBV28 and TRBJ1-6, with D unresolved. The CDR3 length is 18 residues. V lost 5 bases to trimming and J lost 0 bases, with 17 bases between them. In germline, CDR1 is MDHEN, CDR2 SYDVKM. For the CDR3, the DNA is TGTGCCAGCAGTACCTGGGCGGGGTCCAGCTCCTATAATTCACCCCTCCACTTT. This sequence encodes CASSTWAGSSSYNSPLHF. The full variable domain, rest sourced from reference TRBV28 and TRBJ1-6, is DVKVTQSSRYLVKRTGEKVFLECVQDMDHENMFWYRQDPGLGLRLIYFSYDVKMKEKGDIPEGYSVSREKKERFSLILESASTNQTSMYLCASSTWAGSSSYNSPLHFGNGTRLTVT.

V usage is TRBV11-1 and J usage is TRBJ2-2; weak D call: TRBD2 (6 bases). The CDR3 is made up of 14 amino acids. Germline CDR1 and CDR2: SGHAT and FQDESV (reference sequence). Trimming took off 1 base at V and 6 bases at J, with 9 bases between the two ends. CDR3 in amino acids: CASSLERRAGELFF. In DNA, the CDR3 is TGTGCCAGCAGCTTAGAGAGGAGGGCCGGGGAGCTGTTTTTT.

CDR3 sequence reads: CASSSPPGDTQYF. CDR3 DNA sequence: TGTGCCAGCAGCAGCCCCCCCGGAGATACGCAGTATTTT. V is TRBV28 and J is TRBJ2-3; D uncertain. V gave up 6 bases and J gave up 5 bases, with 12 bases separating them. The V gene's germline CDR1 is MDHEN and CDR2 SYDVKM. The CDR3 totals 13 residues. Supplemented by reference TRBV28 and TRBJ2-3, the full variable domain reads DVKVTQSSRYLVKRTGEKVFLECVQDMDHENMFWYRQDPGLGLRLIYFSYDVKMKEKGDIPEGYSVSREKKERFSLILESASTNQTSMYLCASSSPPGDTQYFGPGTRLTVL.

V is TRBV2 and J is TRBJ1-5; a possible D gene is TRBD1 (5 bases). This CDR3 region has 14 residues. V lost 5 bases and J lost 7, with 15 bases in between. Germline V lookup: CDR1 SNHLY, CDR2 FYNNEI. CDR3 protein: CASSTGTLGQPQHF. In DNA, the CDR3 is TGTGCCAGCAGTACCGGGACTTTGGGGCAGCCCCAGCATTTT.

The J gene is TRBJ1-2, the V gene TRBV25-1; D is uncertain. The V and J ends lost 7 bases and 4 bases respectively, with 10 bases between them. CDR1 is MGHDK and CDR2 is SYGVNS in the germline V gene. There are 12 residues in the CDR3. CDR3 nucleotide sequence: TGTGCCAGCAAGACCGAGGGCTATGGCTACACCTTC. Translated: CASKTEGYGYTF.

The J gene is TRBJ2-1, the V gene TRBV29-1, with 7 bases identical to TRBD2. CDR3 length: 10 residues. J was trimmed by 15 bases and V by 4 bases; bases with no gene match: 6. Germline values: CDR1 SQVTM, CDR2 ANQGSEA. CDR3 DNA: TGCAGCGTTGGACTCTCGGGGGGGTTCTTC. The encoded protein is CSVGLSGGFF.

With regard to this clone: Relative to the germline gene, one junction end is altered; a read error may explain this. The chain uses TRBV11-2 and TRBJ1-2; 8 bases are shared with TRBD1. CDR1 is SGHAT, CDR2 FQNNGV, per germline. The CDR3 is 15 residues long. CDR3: CASSQEDRVSFGCTF. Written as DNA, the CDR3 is TGTGCCAGCAGCCAGGAGGACAGGGTATCGTTTGGCTGCACCTTC.

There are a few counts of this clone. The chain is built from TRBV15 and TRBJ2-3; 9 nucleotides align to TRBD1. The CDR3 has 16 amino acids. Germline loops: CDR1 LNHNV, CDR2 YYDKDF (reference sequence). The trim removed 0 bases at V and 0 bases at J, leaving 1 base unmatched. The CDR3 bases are TGTGCCACCAGCAGAGAGGGACAGGGCAGCACAGATACGCAGTATTTT. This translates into CATSREGQGSTDTQYF.

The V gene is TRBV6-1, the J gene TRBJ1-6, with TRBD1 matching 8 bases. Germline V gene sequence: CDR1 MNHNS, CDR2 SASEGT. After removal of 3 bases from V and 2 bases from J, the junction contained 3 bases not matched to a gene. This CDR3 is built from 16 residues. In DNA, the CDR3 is TGTGCCAGCAGTGACGGACAGGGCGCCTATAATTCACCCCTCCACTTT. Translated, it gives CASSDGQGAYNSPLHF.